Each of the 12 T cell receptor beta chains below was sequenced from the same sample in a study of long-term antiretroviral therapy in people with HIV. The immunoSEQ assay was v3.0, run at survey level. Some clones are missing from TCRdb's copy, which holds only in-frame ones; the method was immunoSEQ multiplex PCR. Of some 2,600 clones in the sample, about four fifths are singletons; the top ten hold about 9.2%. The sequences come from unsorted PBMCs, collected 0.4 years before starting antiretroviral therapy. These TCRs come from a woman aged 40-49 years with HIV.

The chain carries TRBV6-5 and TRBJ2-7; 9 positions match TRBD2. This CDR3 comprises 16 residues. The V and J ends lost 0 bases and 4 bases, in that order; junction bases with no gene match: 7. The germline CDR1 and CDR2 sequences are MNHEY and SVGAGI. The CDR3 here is CASSYSGAGGRYEQYF. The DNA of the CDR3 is TGTGCCAGCAGTTACTCGGGTGCGGGAGGGCGGTACGAGCAGTACTTC.

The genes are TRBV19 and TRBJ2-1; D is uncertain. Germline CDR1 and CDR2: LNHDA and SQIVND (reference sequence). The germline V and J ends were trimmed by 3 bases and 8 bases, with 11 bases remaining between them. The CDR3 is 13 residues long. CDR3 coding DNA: TGTGCCAGTAGTATTATTGGAACACATGAGCAGTTCTTC. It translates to CASSIIGTHEQFF. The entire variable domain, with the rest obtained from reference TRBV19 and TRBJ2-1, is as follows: DGGITQSPKYLFRKEGQNVTLSCEQNLNHDAMYWYRQDPGQGLRLIYYSQIVNDFQKGDIAEGYSVSREKKESFPLTVTSAQKNPTAFYLCASSIIGTHEQFFGPGTRLTVL.

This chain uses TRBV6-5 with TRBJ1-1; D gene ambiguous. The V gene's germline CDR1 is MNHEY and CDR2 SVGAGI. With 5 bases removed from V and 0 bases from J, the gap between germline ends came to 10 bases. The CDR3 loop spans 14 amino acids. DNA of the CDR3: TGTGCCAGCAGTATCCGACAATTGAACACTGAAGCTTTCTTT. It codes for CASSIRQLNTEAFF.

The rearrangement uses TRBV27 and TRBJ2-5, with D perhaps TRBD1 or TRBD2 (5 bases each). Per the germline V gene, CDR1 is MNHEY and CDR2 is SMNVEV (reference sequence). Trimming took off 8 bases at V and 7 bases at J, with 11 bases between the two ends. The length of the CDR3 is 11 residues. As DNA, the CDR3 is TGTGCCAGCTCTGGGGGTTTGACCCAGTACTTC. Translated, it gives CASSGGLTQYF.

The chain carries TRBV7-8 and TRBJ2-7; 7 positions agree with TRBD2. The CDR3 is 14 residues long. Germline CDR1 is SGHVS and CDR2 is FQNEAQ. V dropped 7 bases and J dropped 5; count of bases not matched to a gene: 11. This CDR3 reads CASTLAAGLDEQYF. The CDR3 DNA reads TGTGCCAGCACCCTCGCAGCGGGACTGGACGAGCAGTACTTC.

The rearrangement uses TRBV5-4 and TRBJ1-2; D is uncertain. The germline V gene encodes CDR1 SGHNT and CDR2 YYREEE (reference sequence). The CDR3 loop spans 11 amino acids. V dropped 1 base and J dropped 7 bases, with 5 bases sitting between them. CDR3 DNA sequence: TGTGCCAGCAGCTTGTACTCTGGCTACACCTTC. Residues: CASSLYSGYTF. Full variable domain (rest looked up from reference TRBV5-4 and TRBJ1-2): ETGVTQSPTHLIKTRGQQVTLRCSSQSGHNTVSWYQQALGQGPQFIFQYYREEENGRGNFPPRFSGLQFPNYSSELNVNALELDDSALYLCASSLYSGYTFGSGTRLTVV.

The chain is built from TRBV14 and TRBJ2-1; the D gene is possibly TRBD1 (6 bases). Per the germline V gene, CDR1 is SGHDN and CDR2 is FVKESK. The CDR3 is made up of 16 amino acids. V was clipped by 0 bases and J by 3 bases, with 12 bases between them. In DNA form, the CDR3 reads TGTGCCAGCAGCCAAGACGCCGGACAGATCTACAATGAGCAGTTCTTC. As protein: CASSQDAGQIYNEQFF.

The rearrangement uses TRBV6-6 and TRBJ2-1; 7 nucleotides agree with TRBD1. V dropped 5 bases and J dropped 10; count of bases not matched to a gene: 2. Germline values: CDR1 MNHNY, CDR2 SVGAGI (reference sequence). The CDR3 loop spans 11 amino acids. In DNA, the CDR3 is TGTGCCAGCAGTCTAGGGGGCGAGCAGTTCTTC. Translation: CASSLGGEQFF.

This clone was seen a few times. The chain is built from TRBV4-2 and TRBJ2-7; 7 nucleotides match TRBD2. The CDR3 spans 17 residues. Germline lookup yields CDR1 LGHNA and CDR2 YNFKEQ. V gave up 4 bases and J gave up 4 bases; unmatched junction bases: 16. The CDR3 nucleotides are TGTGCCAGCAGCCTCGATCCGCCCCGGGAGGCCCTTTACGAGCAGTACTTC. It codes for CASSLDPPREALYEQYF.

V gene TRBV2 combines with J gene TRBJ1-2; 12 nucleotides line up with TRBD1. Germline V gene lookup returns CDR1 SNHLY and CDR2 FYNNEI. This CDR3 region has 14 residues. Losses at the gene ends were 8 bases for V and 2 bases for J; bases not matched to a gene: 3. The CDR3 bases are TGTGCCAGCCCCGGGACAGGGGGCAACTATGGCTACACCTTC. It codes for CASPGTGGNYGYTF. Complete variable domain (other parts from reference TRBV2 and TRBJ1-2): EPEVTQTPSHQVTQMGQEVILRCVPISNHLYFYWYRQILGQKVEFLVSFYNNEISEKSEIFDDQFSVERPDGSNFTLKIRSTKLEDSAMYFCASPGTGGNYGYTFGSGTRLTVV.

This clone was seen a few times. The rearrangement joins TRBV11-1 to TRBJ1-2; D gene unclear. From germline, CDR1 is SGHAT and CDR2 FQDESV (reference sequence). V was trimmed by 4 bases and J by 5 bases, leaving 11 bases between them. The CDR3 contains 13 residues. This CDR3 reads CASSSEYYYGYTF. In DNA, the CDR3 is TGTGCCAGCAGCTCGGAGTACTATTATGGCTACACCTTC.

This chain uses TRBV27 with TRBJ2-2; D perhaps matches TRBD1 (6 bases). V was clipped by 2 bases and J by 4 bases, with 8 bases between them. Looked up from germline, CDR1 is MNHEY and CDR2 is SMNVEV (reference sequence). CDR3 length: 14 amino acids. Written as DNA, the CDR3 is TGTGCCAGCAGTTTAGGGGACACCACCGGGGAGCTGTTTTTT. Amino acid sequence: CASSLGDTTGELFF.